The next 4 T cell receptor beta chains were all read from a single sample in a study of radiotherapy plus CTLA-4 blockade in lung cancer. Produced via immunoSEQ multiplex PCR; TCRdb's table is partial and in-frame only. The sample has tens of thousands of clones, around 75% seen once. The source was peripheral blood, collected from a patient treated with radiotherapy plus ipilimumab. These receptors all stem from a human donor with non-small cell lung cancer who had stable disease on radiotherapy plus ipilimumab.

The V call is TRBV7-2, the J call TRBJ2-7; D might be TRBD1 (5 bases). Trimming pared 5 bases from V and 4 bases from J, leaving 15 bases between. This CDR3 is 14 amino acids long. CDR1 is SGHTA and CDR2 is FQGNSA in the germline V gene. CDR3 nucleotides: TGTGCCAGCAGCCGGCAGGGTCAGTCGTACGAGCAGTACTTC. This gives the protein CASSRQGQSYEQYF.

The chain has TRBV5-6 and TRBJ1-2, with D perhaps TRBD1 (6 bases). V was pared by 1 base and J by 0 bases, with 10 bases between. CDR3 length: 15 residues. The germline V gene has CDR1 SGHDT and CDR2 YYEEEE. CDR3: CASSLPGAANYGYTF. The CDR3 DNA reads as TGTGCCAGCAGCTTGCCAGGGGCGGCTAACTATGGCTACACCTTC.

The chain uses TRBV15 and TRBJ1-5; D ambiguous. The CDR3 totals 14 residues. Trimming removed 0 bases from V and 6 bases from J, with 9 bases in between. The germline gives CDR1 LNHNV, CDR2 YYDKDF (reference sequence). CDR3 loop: CATSRDVFGQPQHF. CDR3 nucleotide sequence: TGTGCCACCAGCAGAGATGTCTTCGGTCAGCCCCAGCATTTT. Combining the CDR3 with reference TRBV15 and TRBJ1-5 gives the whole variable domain DAMVIQNPRYQVTQFGKPVTLSCSQTLNHNVMYWYQQKSSQAPKLLFHYYDKDFNNEADTPDNFQSRRPNTSFCFLDIRSPGLGDTAMYLCATSRDVFGQPQHFGDGTRLSIL.

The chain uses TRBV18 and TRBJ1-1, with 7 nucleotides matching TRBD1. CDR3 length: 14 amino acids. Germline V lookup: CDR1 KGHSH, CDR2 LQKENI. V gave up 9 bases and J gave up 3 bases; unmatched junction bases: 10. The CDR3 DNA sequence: TGTGCCAGTTCCGGAGGCAGGGGGGACACTGAAGCTTTCTTT. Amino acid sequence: CASSGGRGDTEAFF. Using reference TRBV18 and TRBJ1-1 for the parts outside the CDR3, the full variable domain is NAGVMQNPRHLVRRRGQEARLRCSPMKGHSHVYWYRQLPEEGLKFMVYLQKENIIDESGMPKERFSAEFPKEGPSILRIQQVVRGDSAAYFCASSGGRGDTEAFFGQGTRLTVV.